The 26 T cell receptor beta chains listed next were all sequenced from one sample in a study of OX40 agonist ivuxolimab in advanced cancers. The table came from immunoSEQ multiplex PCR; TCRdb's copy has only in-frame clones and leaves some out. The table has about 120,000 clones, 93% seen once. Sequences were derived from CD4+ or CD8+ T cells sorted from blood, sampled in a trial of the OX40 agonist ivuxolimab. These receptors all come from an adult with an advanced solid tumor such as melanoma, head and neck, liver or kidney cancer.

The genes are TRBV5-1 and TRBJ1-4; D possibly corresponds to TRBD1 (5 bases). The CDR3 consists of 14 residues. Looked up from germline, CDR1 is SGHRS and CDR2 is YFSETQ. Trimming left V 5 bases short and J 2 bases short, with 10 bases between. The DNA for the CDR3 is TGCGCCAGCAGAAGGGACTTGACTAATGAAAAACTGTTTTTT. Protein: CASRRDLTNEKLFF.

The chain carries TRBV19 and TRBJ2-2; a weak D match, TRBD1 (5 bases). Germline CDR1 and CDR2: LNHDA and SQIVND (reference sequence). V lost 7 bases to trimming and J lost 7 bases, with 13 bases between them. CDR3 length: 13 amino acids. CDR3 in amino acids: CASTGHEFGELFF. DNA of the CDR3: TGTGCCAGTACAGGACACGAATTCGGGGAGCTGTTTTTT.

V and J are TRBV11-2 and TRBJ1-5, with 7 positions matching TRBD1. The CDR3 totals 15 residues. CDR1 and CDR2 (germline): SGHAT, FQNNGV. Trimming cost V 5 bases and J 3 bases; bases outside gene matches: 7. CDR3 loop: CASSITGASNQPQHF. The CDR3, as DNA: TGTGCCAGCAGCATTACAGGGGCGTCCAATCAGCCCCAGCATTTT.

The gene calls are TRBV6-4 and TRBJ2-1, with 8 bases lining up with TRBD1. V lost 5 bases to trimming and J lost 8 bases; unmatched junction nucleotides: 5. The CDR3 extends over 13 amino acids. From germline, CDR1 is MRHNA and CDR2 SNTAGT. This CDR3 reads CASSQDRGDEQFF. The CDR3 nucleotides read TGTGCCAGCAGTCAAGACAGGGGCGATGAGCAGTTCTTC.

The CDR3 nucleotides read TGTGCCAGCTCTATAGATGCAGGGGACGGCTACACCTTC. Translation: CASSIDAGDGYTF. The chain has TRBV6-4 and TRBJ1-2; D is perhaps TRBD1 (6 bases). The CDR3 runs 13 residues. The V end was cut by 8 bases, the J end by 8 bases, with 18 bases between. Germline V gene sequence: CDR1 MRHNA, CDR2 SNTAGT.

This rearrangement joins TRBV2 to TRBJ2-5; unclear D gene. V was clipped by 7 bases and J by 5 bases, with 8 bases between them. Germline values: CDR1 SNHLY, CDR2 FYNNEI. The CDR3 sequence is 11 residues long. The CDR3 loop reads CASNYGETQYF. The DNA for the CDR3 is TGTGCCAGCAATTACGGGGAGACCCAGTACTTC.

V gene TRBV21-1 combines with J gene TRBJ2-1; the table's D call of TRBD2 was not tested on the DNA. TRBV21-1 is a documented pseudogene. This CDR3 has 14 residues. This chain's CDR3 is CASSKGAAYNEQFF. Here the CDR3 DNA reads TGTGCCAGCAGCAAGGGAGCAGCCTACAATGAGCAGTTCTTC.

V and J are TRBV7-9 and TRBJ2-7; D remains ambiguous. The germline V and J ends were trimmed by 1 base and 3 bases, with 19 bases remaining between them. The length of the CDR3 is 17 residues. Germline assignment: CDR1 SEHNR and CDR2 FQNEAQ (reference sequence). The CDR3 spells CASSLEGGRGILYEQYF. CDR3 nucleotides: TGTGCCAGCAGCTTAGAGGGTGGTCGTGGAATCCTCTACGAGCAGTACTTC.

This chain joins TRBV6-5 and TRBJ1-4; D is unresolved. The ends were cut back, 8 bases at V and 6 bases at J, with 13 bases in the middle. The CDR3 runs 13 residues. The germline CDR1 and CDR2 sequences are MNHEY and SVGAGI. The CDR3 loop reads CASGRGFDEKLFF. CDR3 DNA sequence: TGTGCCAGCGGTAGAGGGTTTGATGAAAAACTGTTTTTT.

The V and J genes are TRBV6-1 and TRBJ1-5, with a tentative D call TRBD1 (6 bases). Germline V gene lookup returns CDR1 MNHNS and CDR2 SASEGT. The CDR3 extends over 14 amino acids. Deletions cut 8 bases from V and 0 bases from J, with 11 bases between. CDR3 in DNA: TGTGCCAGCGGAGGACAGCCTAGCAATCAGCCCCAGCATTTT. This sequence encodes CASGGQPSNQPQHF.

The gene calls are TRBV28 and TRBJ1-2; TRBD1 matches 10 bases. V was pared by 6 bases and J by 8 bases, with 6 bases of the junction left unmatched. The CDR3 is made up of 13 amino acids. Germline V gene data show CDR1 as MDHEN and CDR2 as SYDVKM. The DNA for the CDR3 is TGTGCCAGCAGATGGACAGGGGGTGGAGGCTACACCTTC. Amino acids: CASRWTGGGGYTF.

This clone has only one observation. This rearrangement joins TRBV29-1 to TRBJ1-3, with TRBD1 as a possible D gene (5 bases). CDR1 and CDR2 from the germline V gene are SQVTM and ANQGSEA. This CDR3 is 13 amino acids long. Trimming stripped 1 base from V and 6 bases from J, with 10 bases between. The CDR3 DNA reads TGCAGCGTTGAAGGCCAGGGAGAAAACACCATATATTTT. It translates to CSVEGQGENTIYF.

The V and J genes are TRBV10-3 and TRBJ2-2; D is ambiguous. The V and J ends lost 4 bases and 9 bases respectively, with 12 bases between them. Germline CDR1 reads ENHRY; CDR2 reads SYGVKD. The CDR3 totals 13 residues. CDR3 region: CAISGPTSRELFF. The CDR3 DNA reads as TGTGCCATCAGTGGCCCCACGTCGAGGGAGCTGTTTTTT.

As concerns this clone: The junction shows a germline mismatch at one end, possibly a read error. CDR3 sequence reads: CASSDPTGTNF. The DNA of the CDR3 is TGTGCCAGTAGTGACCCGACAGGGACCAATTTT. The J gene is TRBJ1-3, the V gene TRBV19, with 7 bases that match TRBD1. The CDR3 runs to 11 residues. CDR1 is LNHDA and CDR2 is SQIVND in the germline V gene (reference sequence). Complete variable domain (other parts from reference TRBV19 and TRBJ1-3): DGGITQSPKYLFRKEGQNVTLSCEQNLNHDAMYWYRQDPGQGLRLIYYSQIVNDFQKGDIAEGYSVSREKKESFPLTVTSAQKNPTAFYLCASSDPTGTNFGEGSWLTVV.

This clone has just one count. The V and J genes are TRBV28 and TRBJ1-1; D is unresolved. V was cut by 4 bases and J by 5 bases, with 11 bases left in between. The CDR3 is 13 amino acids. Germline CDR1 MDHEN, CDR2 SYDVKM. CDR3 nucleotides: TGTGCCAGCAGTTCTGGACGAAGAACTGAAGCTTTCTTT. Protein sequence: CASSSGRRTEAFF.

Only one count was recorded for this clone. This chain joins TRBV19 and TRBJ2-2, with TRBD2 matching over 8 bases. Trimming at V came to 8 bases and at J to 1 base, leaving 12 bases not matched to a gene. The length of the CDR3 is 17 residues. Per germline, CDR1 LNHDA and CDR2 SQIVND (reference sequence). This chain's CDR3 is CASRGGGPNKNTGELFF. DNA of the CDR3: TGTGCCAGTCGGGGCGGGGGGCCTAACAAGAACACCGGGGAGCTGTTTTTT.

The chain couples TRBV7-2 to TRBJ1-2; D may be TRBD1 (5 bases). This CDR3 is 13 amino acids long. V was shortened by 5 bases and J by 6 bases, with 13 bases between the two germline ends. Germline lookup yields CDR1 SGHTA and CDR2 FQGNSA. In DNA form, the CDR3 reads TGTGCCAGCAGCCCGAGTGCGGGGGATGGCTACACCTTC. Translation gives CASSPSAGDGYTF.

The table lists this clone with a count of one. This sequence joins TRBV6-6 and TRBJ2-2; 8 bases agree with TRBD1. Germline CDR1 and CDR2: MNHNY and SVGAGI (reference sequence). V was pared by 8 bases and J by 5 bases, with 7 bases of the junction left unmatched. CDR3 size: 14 residues. This CDR3 is CASGEDRVTGELFF. CDR3 DNA: TGTGCCAGCGGTGAGGACAGGGTTACCGGGGAGCTGTTTTTT.

As to this clone: Sequence at one end of the junction differs from germline and may be a read error. This sequence joins TRBV7-7 and TRBJ2-1; 7 bases fit TRBD2. The V gene's germline CDR1 is SSHAT and CDR2 FNYEAQ (reference sequence). This CDR3 region has 16 residues. In nucleotides, the CDR3 is TGTGCCGGCAGCCCCGTGTCGGGAGGAAAGGGGAATGAGCAGTTCTTC. It encodes CAGSPVSGGKGNEQFF.

The J gene is TRBJ2-1, the V gene TRBV9, with 10 nucleotides matching TRBD2. After removal of 0 bases from V and 3 bases from J, the junction contained 0 bases not matched to a gene. This CDR3 contains 15 residues. Looked up from germline, CDR1 is SGDLS and CDR2 is YYNGEE. The CDR3 loop reads CASSVASGGYNEQFF. Written as DNA, the CDR3 is TGTGCCAGCAGCGTAGCTAGCGGGGGCTACAATGAGCAGTTCTTC.

The V call is TRBV27, the J call TRBJ2-2, with a tentative D call TRBD1 (5 bases). The V end was cut by 0 bases, the J end by 4 bases, with 15 bases between. Germline assignment: CDR1 MNHEY and CDR2 SMNVEV (reference sequence). The CDR3 spans 17 residues. CDR3 loop: CASSLSGPAWGTGELFF. The CDR3 DNA reads as TGTGCCAGCAGTTTATCGGGGCCCGCATGGGGCACCGGGGAGCTGTTTTTT.

DNA for the CDR3: TGTGCCAGCAGCGTAGAAGGCGGTTCCTACAATGAGCAGTTCTTC. This gives the protein CASSVEGGSYNEQFF. The V gene is TRBV9, the J gene TRBJ2-1, with no clear D. Germline-derived CDR1 and CDR2 are SGDLS and YYNGEE. The CDR3 runs to 15 residues. The ends were cut back, 0 bases at V and 1 base at J, with 8 bases in the middle.

This chain joins TRBV19 and TRBJ1-1; D not resolved. The CDR3 loop spans 13 amino acids. The germline V and J ends were trimmed by 3 bases and 7 bases, with 12 bases remaining between them. Germline V lookup: CDR1 LNHDA, CDR2 SQIVND (reference sequence). The CDR3 region has the DNA TGTGCCAGTAGTATGATGGATCGGGGTGAAGCTTTCTTT. Its protein product is CASSMMDRGEAFF. Together with reference TRBV19 and TRBJ1-1, the CDR3 gives the full variable domain: DGGITQSPKYLFRKEGQNVTLSCEQNLNHDAMYWYRQDPGQGLRLIYYSQIVNDFQKGDIAEGYSVSREKKESFPLTVTSAQKNPTAFYLCASSMMDRGEAFFGQGTRLTVV.

This sequence joins TRBV19 and TRBJ2-1; 14 bases align to TRBD2. Germline V gene sequence: CDR1 LNHDA, CDR2 SQIVND (reference sequence). CDR3 length: 18 residues. V lost 6 bases to trimming and J lost 0 bases; unmatched junction nucleotides: 7. CDR3 protein: CASRSGTSGSTSYNEQFF. In DNA, the CDR3 is TGTGCCAGTAGATCGGGGACTAGCGGGAGTACCTCCTACAATGAGCAGTTCTTC. The full variable domain, rest sourced from reference TRBV19 and TRBJ2-1, is DGGITQSPKYLFRKEGQNVTLSCEQNLNHDAMYWYRQDPGQGLRLIYYSQIVNDFQKGDIAEGYSVSREKKESFPLTVTSAQKNPTAFYLCASRSGTSGSTSYNEQFFGPGTRLTVL.

The chain is built from TRBV7-2 and TRBJ2-1; TRBD2 might be the D (7 bases). V lost 3 bases and J lost 9, with 15 bases in between. Germline assignment: CDR1 SGHTA and CDR2 FQGNSA. The CDR3 runs 14 residues. Written as DNA, the CDR3 is TGTGCCAGCAGCTTCCCGGGACTACAGGGTGAGCAGTTCTTC. Its protein is CASSFPGLQGEQFF. Filled out from reference TRBV7-2 and TRBJ2-1, the complete variable domain reads GAGVSQSPSNKVTEKGKDVELRCDPISGHTALYWYRQSLGQGLEFLIYFQGNSAPDKSGLPSDRFSAERTGGSVSTLTIQRTQQEDSAVYLCASSFPGLQGEQFFGPGTRLTVL.

The J gene is TRBJ1-5, the V gene TRBV2; 9 bases are a match to TRBD1. The CDR3 extends over 15 amino acids. V dropped 5 bases and J dropped 2; count of bases not matched to a gene: 4. Germline lookup yields CDR1 SNHLY and CDR2 FYNNEI. In DNA, the CDR3 is TGTGCCAGCAGTTCGACAGGGGGTGGCAATCAGCCCCAGCATTTT. Translation gives CASSSTGGGNQPQHF.